What follows are 19 T cell receptor beta chains derived from one specimen sequenced in a study of response to subunit inactivated influenza vaccine. TCRdb redid the calling of the RT-PCR reads with MiXCR, one entry per CDR3 protein. The table has under 550,000 distinct CDR3 sequences, 7.6% seen once; the top ten hold 13%. The specimen was PBMCs from blood, collected 23 to 25 months after vaccination. The receptors shown here come from a man aged 50 to 75 who received an inactivated influenza vaccine.

There are many counts of this clonotype. The chain is built from TRBV12-3 or TRBV12-4 and TRBJ1-1, with no clear D. This CDR3 comprises 11 residues. Trimming removed 1 base at V and 9 bases at J, with 6 bases between. This chain's CDR3 is CASSLDRQAFF. CDR3 in DNA: TGTGCCAGCAGTTTAGACCGGCAAGCTTTCTTT.

The V and J genes are TRBV20-1 and TRBJ2-3; D is possibly TRBD2 (7 bases). CDR1 is DFQATT and CDR2 is SNEGSKA in the germline V gene (reference sequence). V was clipped by 5 bases and J by 2 bases, with 14 bases between them. The CDR3 length is 14 residues. CDR3 protein: CSAYRGAATDTQYF. CDR3 sequence (DNA): TGCAGTGCTTATCGGGGGGCCGCCACAGATACGCAGTATTTT.

The rearrangement uses TRBV2 and TRBJ1-5; weak D call: TRBD1 (5 bases). Trimming pared 4 bases from V and 10 bases from J, leaving 20 bases between. Germline CDR1 is SNHLY and CDR2 is FYNNEI. CDR3 size: 15 residues. The CDR3 bases are TGTGCCAGCAGTGCAGACAGCGGCGTCTTTCAACCCCAGCATTTT. Translation: CASSADSGVFQPQHF.

V is TRBV28 and J is TRBJ1-4; tentatively, D is TRBD1 (6 bases). The CDR3 length is 16 residues. Trimming stripped 5 bases from V and 0 bases from J, with 13 bases between. CDR1 and CDR2 from the germline V gene are MDHEN and SYDVKM. The CDR3 here is CASSGPRGATNEKLFF. The CDR3 coding sequence is TGTGCCAGCAGTGGCCCGAGGGGGGCAACTAATGAAAAACTGTTTTTT.

This clonotype was detected a few times. V is TRBV20-1 and J is TRBJ1-2; D call uncertain. With 4 bases removed from V and 3 bases from J, the gap between germline ends came to 12 bases. CDR1 is DFQATT and CDR2 is SNEGSKA in the germline V gene (reference sequence). The CDR3 totals 13 residues. CDR3 region: CSAKPTVDYGYTF. Written as DNA, the CDR3 is TGCAGTGCTAAACCGACCGTCGACTATGGCTACACCTTC.

Ten or more counts support this clonotype. This sequence joins TRBV7-9 and TRBJ2-1, with D uncertain. The CDR3 runs 13 residues. V shed 4 bases and J shed 4 bases, with 8 bases lying between them. In germline, CDR1 is SEHNR, CDR2 FQNEAQ (reference sequence). The CDR3 loop reads CASSSNQYNEQFF. CDR3 in DNA: TGTGCCAGCAGCTCGAACCAATACAATGAGCAGTTCTTC.

Only a few counts were recorded for this clonotype. The rearrangement uses TRBV2 and TRBJ1-1, with a possible D match to TRBD1 (6 bases). This CDR3 has 14 residues. Germline loops: CDR1 SNHLY, CDR2 FYNNEI. Trimming stripped 7 bases from V and 1 base from J, with 13 bases between. The CDR3 DNA reads as TGTGCCAGCACCAACGGGGGGCGGAACACTGAAGCTTTCTTT. Amino acid sequence: CASTNGGRNTEAFF.

This clonotype was detected many times. The chain links TRBV5-1 to TRBJ1-3; perhaps TRBD1 as D (5 bases). Trimming removed 0 bases at V and 4 bases at J, with 17 bases between. Looked up from germline, CDR1 is SGHRS and CDR2 is YFSETQ. This CDR3 region has 17 residues. The CDR3 reads CASSLEKGGDSGNTIYF. CDR3 DNA: TGCGCCAGCAGCTTGGAGAAGGGAGGGGATTCGGGAAACACCATATATTTT.

This clonotype was seen at least ten times. The gene calls are TRBV24-1 and TRBJ2-7; D is unresolved. The length of the CDR3 is 14 residues. CDR1 is KGHDR, CDR2 SFDVKD, per germline. Trimming removed 4 bases from V and 1 base from J, with 10 bases in between. This CDR3 is CATSDADTSYEQYF. The CDR3 coding sequence is TGTGCCACCAGTGACGCAGACACGTCCTACGAGCAGTACTTC.

This clonotype was observed at least ten times. This chain uses TRBV12-3 or TRBV12-4 with TRBJ1-6, with 8 bases fitting TRBD1. Trimming took 6 bases from V and 6 from J; bases not matched to a gene: 4. The CDR3 runs to 14 residues. The CDR3 is CASRPDRVNSPLHF. The DNA of the CDR3 is TGTGCCAGCAGACCGGACAGGGTTAATTCACCCCTCCACTTT.

Only a few counts were recorded for this clonotype. The chain links TRBV7-6 to TRBJ2-2; TRBD2 might be the D (6 bases). The V end was cut by 1 base, the J end by 3 bases, with 12 bases between. Looked up from germline, CDR1 is SGHVS and CDR2 is FNYEAQ. This CDR3 region has 16 residues. Here the CDR3 DNA reads TGTGCCAGCAGCTTAGTTAGGGAGGTGGACACCGGGGAGCTGTTTTTT. It codes for CASSLVREVDTGELFF.

This clonotype was picked up many times. The rearrangement links TRBV5-5 to TRBJ2-1, with D tentatively TRBD1 (5 bases). The CDR3 contains 15 residues. The germline gives CDR1 SGHKS, CDR2 YYEKEE (reference sequence). V was shortened by 5 bases and J by 6 bases, with 18 bases between the two germline ends. CDR3 coding DNA: TGTGCCAGCAGTAAAATAGGGGCGGCCTCCAATGAGCAGTTCTTC. Residues: CASSKIGAASNEQFF.

The chain links TRBV7-2 to TRBJ1-1; tentatively, D is TRBD1 (5 bases). The V and J ends lost 4 bases and 10 bases respectively, with 16 bases between them. This CDR3 is 13 amino acids long. Germline loops: CDR1 SGHTA, CDR2 FQGNSA. The CDR3 DNA follows: TGTGCCAGCAGCTACCCCGTGGGGGAGAGAGCTTTCTTT. Protein: CASSYPVGERAFF.

Notes on this clonotype: Just one base apart from a much larger clone, this may be a read error. V gene TRBV29-1 combines with J gene TRBJ1-1, with D perhaps matching TRBD1 (5 bases). Per the germline V gene, CDR1 is SQVTM and CDR2 is ANQGSEA. The CDR3 runs to 12 residues. The CDR3: CSIGAANIEAFF. The CDR3, as DNA: TGCAGCATCGGGGCGGCGAACATTGAAGCTTTCTTT.

In its sample, this clonotype was seen a few times. The gene calls are TRBV7-3 and TRBJ1-1, with D tentatively TRBD1 (6 bases). CDR1 and CDR2 (germline): SGHTA, FQGTGA. This CDR3 contains 16 residues. Trimming cost V 3 bases and J 0 bases, with 14 bases left between them. CDR3 loop: CASSLSRQEVNTEAFF. The CDR3, as DNA: TGTGCCAGCAGCTTGTCGCGACAGGAGGTGAACACTGAAGCTTTCTTT.

The V call is TRBV27, the J call TRBJ1-1; 8 bases align to TRBD1. J gave up 4 bases and V 6 bases, and 10 bases lay outside the gene matches. Germline V gene sequence: CDR1 MNHEY, CDR2 SMNVEV (reference sequence). The CDR3 is 15 residues long. In DNA form, the CDR3 reads TGTGCCAGCAGGCCGACAGGGGAGAGGGGCACTGAAGCTTTCTTT. Protein sequence: CASRPTGERGTEAFF.

The chain uses TRBV5-1 and TRBJ2-2; 7 nucleotides match TRBD1. Trimming cost V 0 bases and J 3 bases; bases outside gene matches: 5. The germline CDR1 and CDR2 sequences are SGHRS and YFSETQ. This CDR3 region has 16 residues. CDR3 sequence reads: CASSLASGTDTGELFF. The CDR3 DNA reads TGCGCCAGCAGCTTGGCGAGTGGGACAGACACCGGGGAGCTGTTTTTT.

This rearrangement joins TRBV7-6 to TRBJ2-7; 9 bases align to TRBD2. J gave up 3 bases and V 1 base, and 4 bases lay outside the gene matches. Looked up from germline, CDR1 is SGHVS and CDR2 is FNYEAQ. The CDR3 loop spans 15 amino acids. The CDR3 DNA is TGTGCCAGCAGCTTAGAGGCGGGAGGGATCTACGAGCAGTACTTC. This translates into CASSLEAGGIYEQYF.

With respect to this clonotype: A clone one base away is much larger, so this may be a read error. The rearrangement uses TRBV12-3 or TRBV12-4 and TRBJ2-1; no definite D call. The CDR3 contains 13 residues. Trimming took 3 bases from V and 5 from J, leaving 8 bases between them. The CDR3 sequence: CASSFERDNEQFF. CDR3 nucleotides: TGTGCCAGCAGTTTTGAAAGAGACAATGAGCAGTTCTTC.